Ten or more counts support the clone carrying this TCR beta chain. Each CDR3 protein gets one entry after TCRdb re-called the 5' RACE reads with MiXCR. Among more than 300,000 distinct CDR3 sequences listed, roughly 10% were seen once. This record belongs to a study of T cells after yellow fever vaccination. CDR1 and CDR2 from the germline V gene are SGHRS and YFSETQ. The CDR3 runs to 15 residues. The V end lost 1 base, the J end lost 3 bases, and 13 bases lay between the germline ends. This TCR derives from a man in his late teens or twenties who received the YFV17D yellow fever vaccine. This specimen consisted of CD4+ T cells sorted from PBMCs, obtained 45 days after the yellow fever booster vaccination. The V gene is TRBV5-1, the J gene TRBJ2-5; D unresolved. CDR3 loop: CASSLFPVGEETQYF. Here the CDR3 DNA reads TGCGCCAGCAGCTTGTTCCCAGTAGGAGAAGAGACCCAGTACTTC.